These 23 T cell receptor beta chains share one sample of origin, sequenced in a study of identical twins. TCRdb ran MiXCR on the 5' RACE reads and lists one entry per CDR3 protein. The data show about 700,000 distinct CDR3 sequences, with roughly 8% seen just once and approximately 0.96% held by the top ten. The same data also went into a second study, on yellow fever vaccine responses in identical twins.

The specimen sequenced was PBMCs. The receptors originated from a woman under 30 in good health.

This clonotype has a count of ten or more. V is TRBV9 and J is TRBJ2-7; 7 positions match TRBD2. The CDR3 length is 16 residues. Germline V lookup: CDR1 SGDLS, CDR2 YYNGEE. Unmatched junction bases numbered 16, after V lost 4 bases and J lost 6 bases. CDR3 amino acids: CASSPRLTVAGGEQYF. CDR3 coding DNA: TGTGCCAGCAGCCCCCGCCTTACGGTAGCGGGCGGCGAGCAGTACTTC.

The V call is TRBV6-5, the J call TRBJ2-6, with D maybe TRBD1 (5 bases). Germline V gene data show CDR1 as MNHEY and CDR2 as SVGAGI. Trimming pared 4 bases from V and 4 bases from J, leaving 11 bases between. This CDR3 is 15 amino acids long. CDR3 bases: TGTGCCAGCAGTTGGCAGGGTCACGGGGCCAACGTCCTGACTTTC. It codes for CASSWQGHGANVLTF.

This chain uses TRBV5-1 with TRBJ2-1, with 8 bases matching TRBD2. The junction had 7 bases not matched to a gene; V was cut back by 0 bases and J by 8 bases. Per germline, CDR1 SGHRS and CDR2 YFSETQ. The CDR3 extends over 15 amino acids. In DNA form, the CDR3 reads TGCGCCAGCAGCTTGGCGGCGGGGGGCGGCCATGAGCAGTTCTTC. This gives the protein CASSLAAGGGHEQFF.

This clonotype was counted between two and nine times. The V call is TRBV12-3 or TRBV12-4, the J call TRBJ2-5; D unresolved. This CDR3 comprises 14 residues. V dropped 5 bases and J dropped 4 bases, with 14 bases sitting between them. The CDR3 reads CASSEMRPGETQYF. CDR3 nucleotide sequence: TGTGCCAGCAGTGAGATGCGCCCGGGAGAGACCCAGTACTTC.

This clonotype was counted between two and nine times. The chain links TRBV7-8 to TRBJ1-2; D not resolved. Germline-derived CDR1 and CDR2 are SGHVS and FQNEAQ. The length of the CDR3 is 13 residues. V lost 1 base and J 4 bases, leaving 7 bases between the germline ends. DNA for the CDR3: TGTGCCAGCAGCTTAGACGGCGGCTATGGCTACACCTTC. It translates to CASSLDGGYGYTF.

This clonotype was counted at least ten times. The CDR3 DNA reads as TGCGCCAGCAGCTTACAGGGCCTCAATGAGCAGTTCTTC. This sequence encodes CASSLQGLNEQFF. The chain recombines TRBV5-1 with TRBJ2-1; D might be TRBD1 (6 bases). CDR3 length equals 13 residues. The V end was cut by 2 bases, the J end by 6 bases, with 9 bases between. The germline V gene has CDR1 SGHRS and CDR2 YFSETQ.

The chain recombines TRBV5-4 with TRBJ2-6, with TRBD2 as a possible D gene (6 bases). The germline V gene encodes CDR1 SGHNT and CDR2 YYREEE (reference sequence). The V end lost 4 bases, the J end lost 9 bases, and 17 bases lay between the germline ends. The CDR3 is 15 amino acids. The DNA for the CDR3 is TGTGCCAGCAGCAAACAGGATGGGGGGAACAACGTCCTGACTTTC. Amino acid sequence: CASSKQDGGNNVLTF.

This clonotype was counted only a few times. The rearrangement uses TRBV20-1 and TRBJ2-7; D tentatively fits TRBD1 or TRBD2 (6 bases each). Germline CDR1 reads DFQATT; CDR2 reads SNEGSKA (reference sequence). The CDR3 has 12 amino acids. Deletions cut 3 bases from V and 4 bases from J, with 10 bases between. Here the CDR3 reads CSASKGGYEQYF. The CDR3 DNA sequence: TGCAGTGCTAGCAAAGGGGGGTACGAGCAGTACTTC.

This clonotype has a handful of counts. This chain links TRBV18 with TRBJ2-5; TRBD2 agrees at 8 bases. Germline trimming cut 2 bases from V and 1 base from J; bases unmatched to any gene: 9. The length of the CDR3 is 17 residues. In germline, CDR1 is KGHSH, CDR2 LQKENI. The CDR3 DNA reads as TGTGCCAGCTCACCAGTAGCTAGCGGGCAACTCCAAGAGACCCAGTACTTC. Residues: CASSPVASGQLQETQYF.

The chain's CDR3 is CSAHTGYENTEAFF. In DNA form, the CDR3 reads TGCAGTGCCCACACAGGGTACGAGAACACTGAAGCTTTCTTT. The chain combines TRBV20-1 with TRBJ1-1; D may be TRBD1 (6 bases). The CDR3 runs 14 residues. Germline CDR1 reads DFQATT; CDR2 reads SNEGSKA (reference sequence). V gave up 6 bases and J gave up 1 base, with 15 bases separating them.

This clonotype was picked up a small number of times. This chain connects TRBV4-2 to TRBJ2-7, with 8 bases lining up with TRBD2. CDR1 and CDR2 (germline): LGHNA, YNFKEQ. The CDR3 runs to 15 residues. Germline trimming cut 3 bases from V and 3 bases from J; bases unmatched to any gene: 7. CDR3 coding DNA: TGTGCCAGCAGCCAGGATAGCGGGACCTACTACGAGCAGTACTTC. Protein product: CASSQDSGTYYEQYF.

This clonotype was recorded a few times. The chain recombines TRBV13 with TRBJ2-3; 9 bases align to TRBD2. The germline CDR1 and CDR2 sequences are PRHDT and FYEKMQ (reference sequence). The CDR3 runs to 18 residues. Trimming cost V 0 bases and J 0 bases; bases outside gene matches: 7. CDR3 sequence: CASSLGPQRGASTDTQYF. CDR3 in DNA: TGTGCCAGCAGCTTAGGCCCCCAGCGGGGGGCAAGCACAGATACGCAGTATTTT.

This clonotype occurred a few times. J is TRBJ2-3 and V is TRBV7-6, with D possibly TRBD2 on 5 matching bases. The CDR3 spans 17 residues. Germline loops: CDR1 SGHVS, CDR2 FNYEAQ. V was cut by 2 bases and J by 2 bases, with 17 bases left in between. CDR3 sequence reads: CASSLNYRGRFTDTQYF. DNA for the CDR3: TGTGCCAGCAGCTTAAATTATAGAGGGAGATTCACAGATACGCAGTATTTT.

The chain has TRBV7-9 and TRBJ2-3, with D unresolved. This CDR3 has 16 residues. The V and J ends lost 5 bases and 5 bases respectively, with 20 bases between them. Per germline, CDR1 SEHNR and CDR2 FQNEAQ (reference sequence). The CDR3 region has the DNA TGTGCCAGCAGCCCCGCCTCCTCCGGCCAAGGAGATACGCAGTATTTT. Amino acids: CASSPASSGQGDTQYF.

This clonotype appeared a few times. CDR3 amino acids: CASSVASGGPTDTQYF. CDR3 bases: TGTGCCAGCAGCGTAGCTAGCGGGGGACCCACAGATACGCAGTATTTT. The V and J genes are TRBV9 and TRBJ2-3; 10 nucleotides align to TRBD2. CDR1 and CDR2 (germline): SGDLS, YYNGEE. Trimming removed 0 bases from V and 2 bases from J; junction bases left unmatched: 3. The CDR3 runs 16 residues.

This clonotype was counted a few times. The chain is built from TRBV6-1 and TRBJ1-2; the D is unclear. The CDR3 is made up of 14 amino acids. V lost 5 bases and J lost 5, with 15 bases in between. Germline V gives CDR1 MNHNS, CDR2 SASEGT. CDR3 sequence: CASSPISAVYGYTF. CDR3 coding DNA: TGTGCCAGCAGTCCCATTTCAGCTGTGTATGGCTACACCTTC.

This clonotype has a count of ten or more. The V call is TRBV12-3 or TRBV12-4, the J call TRBJ2-1, with D possibly being TRBD1 or TRBD2 (5 bases each). This CDR3 region has 13 residues. V lost 4 bases and J 5 bases, leaving 9 bases between the germline ends. The CDR3 reads CASSSGLNNEQFF. CDR3 bases: TGTGCCAGCAGTTCGGGGCTTAACAATGAGCAGTTCTTC.

This rearrangement joins TRBV28 to TRBJ2-7; a possible D gene is TRBD1 (6 bases). Germline V gene data show CDR1 as MDHEN and CDR2 as SYDVKM. Trimming left V 8 bases short and J 3 bases short, with 14 bases between. The CDR3 loop spans 13 amino acids. The CDR3 loop is CASLQGFGYEQYF. As DNA, the CDR3 is TGTGCCAGCTTACAGGGATTCGGCTACGAGCAGTACTTC.

This clonotype was observed a few times. V is TRBV5-8 and J is TRBJ2-1, with TRBD1 matching over 9 bases. This CDR3 is 15 amino acids long. The germline V gene encodes CDR1 SGHTS and CDR2 YDEGEE. After removal of 4 bases from V and 0 bases from J, the junction contained 2 bases not matched to a gene. Here the CDR3 reads CASSRTGDSYNEQFF. For the CDR3, the DNA is TGTGCCAGCAGCCGGACAGGGGACTCCTACAATGAGCAGTTCTTC.

This clonotype was found a few times. The chain combines TRBV4-1 with TRBJ1-5; 7 bases align to TRBD1. V trimming: 9 bases; J trimming: 2 bases; junction bases outside the gene matches: 7. CDR3 size: 14 residues. Germline V gene lookup returns CDR1 MGHRA and CDR2 YSYEKL. The CDR3 nucleotides read TGCGCCAGTCACTCTGGACAGGGCAATCAGCCCCAGCATTTT. Amino acids: CASHSGQGNQPQHF.

The chain couples TRBV7-3 to TRBJ2-1, with TRBD2 as a possible D gene (5 bases). CDR3 length: 13 residues. Germline loops: CDR1 SGHTA, CDR2 FQGTGA. With 5 bases removed from V and 6 bases from J, the gap between germline ends came to 11 bases. The CDR3 protein is CASSPGIGNEQFF. Written as DNA, the CDR3 is TGTGCCAGCAGCCCGGGGATCGGCAATGAGCAGTTCTTC.

The sample holds many counts of this clonotype. This chain connects TRBV20-1 to TRBJ2-3; no reliable D call. V shed 6 bases and J shed 1 base, with 8 bases lying between them. Germline V gives CDR1 DFQATT, CDR2 SNEGSKA (reference sequence). This CDR3 is built from 12 residues. DNA of the CDR3: TGCAGTGCCCCTGTGGGCACAGATACGCAGTATTTT. Its translation: CSAPVGTDTQYF.

This clonotype was seen many times. V gene TRBV29-1 combines with J gene TRBJ2-7; 8 bases align to TRBD1. The germline CDR1 and CDR2 sequences are SQVTM and ANQGSEA. The V gene end was trimmed by 4 bases and the J gene end by 6 bases; junction bases not matched to a gene: 11. The CDR3 sequence is 14 residues long. CDR3 sequence: CSVAGLDRAAEQYF. CDR3 in DNA: TGCAGCGTTGCGGGATTGGACAGGGCGGCCGAGCAGTACTTC.